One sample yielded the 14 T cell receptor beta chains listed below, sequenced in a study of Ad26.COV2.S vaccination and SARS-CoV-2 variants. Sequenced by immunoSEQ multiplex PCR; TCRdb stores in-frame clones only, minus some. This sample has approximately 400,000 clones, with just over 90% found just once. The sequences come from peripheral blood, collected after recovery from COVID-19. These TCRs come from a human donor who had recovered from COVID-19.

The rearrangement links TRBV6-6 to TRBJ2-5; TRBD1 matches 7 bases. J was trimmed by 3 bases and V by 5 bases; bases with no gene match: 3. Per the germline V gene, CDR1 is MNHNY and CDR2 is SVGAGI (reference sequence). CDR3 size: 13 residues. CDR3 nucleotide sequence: TGTGCCAGCAGTAACAGGGGTGAAGAGACCCAGTACTTC. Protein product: CASSNRGEETQYF.

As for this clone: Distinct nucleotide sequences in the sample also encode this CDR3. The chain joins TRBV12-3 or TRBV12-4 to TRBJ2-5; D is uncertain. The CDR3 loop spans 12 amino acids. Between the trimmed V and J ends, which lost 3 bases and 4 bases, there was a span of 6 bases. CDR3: CASSFRGETQYF. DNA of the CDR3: TGTGCCAGCAGTTTTAGAGGAGAGACCCAGTACTTC.

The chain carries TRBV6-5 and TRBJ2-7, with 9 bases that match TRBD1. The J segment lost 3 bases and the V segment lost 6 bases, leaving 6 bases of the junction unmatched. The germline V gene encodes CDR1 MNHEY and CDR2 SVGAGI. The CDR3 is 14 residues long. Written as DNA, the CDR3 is TGTGCCAGCAGGGGGGGACAGGGTTACTACGAGCAGTACTTC. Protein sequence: CASRGGQGYYEQYF.

CDR3 region: CASSEAGTGNSPLHF. The CDR3 bases are TGTGCCAGCAGTGAAGCCGGGACAGGGAATTCACCCCTCCACTTT. The rearrangement uses TRBV25-1 and TRBJ1-6; 9 positions match TRBD1. CDR3 size: 15 residues. Per germline, CDR1 MGHDK and CDR2 SYGVNS. V dropped 2 bases and J dropped 7; count of bases not matched to a gene: 3.

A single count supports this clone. The CDR3 is CASTGHSNQPQHF. CDR3 DNA: TGTGCCAGTACGGGACATTCCAATCAGCCCCAGCATTTT. This chain connects TRBV19 to TRBJ1-5; perhaps TRBD1 as D (6 bases). V lost 7 bases to trimming and J lost 3 bases, with 10 bases between them. The CDR3 has 13 amino acids. The V gene's germline CDR1 is LNHDA and CDR2 SQIVND (reference sequence).

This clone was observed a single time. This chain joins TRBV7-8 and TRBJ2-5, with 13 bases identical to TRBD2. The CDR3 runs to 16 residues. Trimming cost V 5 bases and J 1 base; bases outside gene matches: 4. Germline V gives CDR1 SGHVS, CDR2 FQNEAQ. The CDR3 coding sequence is TGTGCCAGCAGCCCCCGACTAGCGGGGGGCCAAGAGACCCAGTACTTC. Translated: CASSPRLAGGQETQYF.

Here the CDR3 DNA reads TGTGCCAGCAGCTTATCAGCGGGGGGCTCTCTAGACCCCTACGAGCAGTACTTC. Translated: CASSLSAGGSLDPYEQYF. The chain couples TRBV7-9 to TRBJ2-7; 9 bases match TRBD2. Germline V lookup: CDR1 SEHNR, CDR2 FQNEAQ (reference sequence). V was clipped by 2 bases and J by 2 bases; unmatched bases: 13. This CDR3 spans 18 amino acids.

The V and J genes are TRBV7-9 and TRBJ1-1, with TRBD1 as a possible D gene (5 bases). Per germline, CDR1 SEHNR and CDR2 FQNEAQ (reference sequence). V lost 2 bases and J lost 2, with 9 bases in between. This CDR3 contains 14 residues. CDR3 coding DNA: TGTGCCAGCAGCTTATATCAGGGTAACACTGAAGCTTTCTTT. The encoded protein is CASSLYQGNTEAFF. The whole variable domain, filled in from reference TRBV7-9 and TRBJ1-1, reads DTGVSQNPRHKITKRGQNVTFRCDPISEHNRLYWYRQTLGQGPEFLTYFQNEAQLEKSRLLSDRFSAERPKGSFSTLEIQRTEQGDSAMYLCASSLYQGNTEAFFGQGTRLTVV.

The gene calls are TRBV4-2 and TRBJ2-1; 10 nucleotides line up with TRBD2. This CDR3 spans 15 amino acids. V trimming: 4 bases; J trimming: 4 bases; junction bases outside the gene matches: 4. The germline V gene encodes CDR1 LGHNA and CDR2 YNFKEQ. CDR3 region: CASSPGLAEYNEQFF. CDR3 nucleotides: TGTGCCAGCAGCCCCGGACTAGCGGAATACAATGAGCAGTTCTTC.

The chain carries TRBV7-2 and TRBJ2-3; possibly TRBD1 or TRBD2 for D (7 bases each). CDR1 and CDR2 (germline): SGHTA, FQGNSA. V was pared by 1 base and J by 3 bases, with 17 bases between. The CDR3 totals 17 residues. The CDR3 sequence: CASSLGVRGGLTDTQYF. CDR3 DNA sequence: TGTGCCAGCAGCTTAGGGGTCAGGGGGGGCCTAACAGATACGCAGTATTTT.

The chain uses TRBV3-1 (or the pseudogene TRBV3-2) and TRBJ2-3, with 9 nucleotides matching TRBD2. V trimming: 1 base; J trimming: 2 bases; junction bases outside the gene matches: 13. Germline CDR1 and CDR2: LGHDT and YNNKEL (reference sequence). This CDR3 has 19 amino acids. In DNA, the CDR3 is TGTGCCAGCAGCCAAGCAGTTCCGGCTAGCGGGGAGTACACAGATACGCAGTATTTT. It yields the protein CASSQAVPASGEYTDTQYF.

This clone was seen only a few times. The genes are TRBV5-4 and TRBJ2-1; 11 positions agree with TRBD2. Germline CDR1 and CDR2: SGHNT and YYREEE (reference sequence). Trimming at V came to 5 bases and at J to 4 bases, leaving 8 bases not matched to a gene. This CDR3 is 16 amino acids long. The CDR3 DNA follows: TGTGCCAGCAGTCCCAACCTAGCGGGGGGTTACAATGAGCAGTTCTTC. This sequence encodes CASSPNLAGGYNEQFF.

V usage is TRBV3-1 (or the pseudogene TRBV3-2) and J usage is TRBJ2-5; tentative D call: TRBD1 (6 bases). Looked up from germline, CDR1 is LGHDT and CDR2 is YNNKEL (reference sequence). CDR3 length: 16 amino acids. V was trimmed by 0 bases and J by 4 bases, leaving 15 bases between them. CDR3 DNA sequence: TGTGCCAGCAGCCAAGATCCGACCAGGGGCGGAGAGACCCAGTACTTC. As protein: CASSQDPTRGGETQYF.

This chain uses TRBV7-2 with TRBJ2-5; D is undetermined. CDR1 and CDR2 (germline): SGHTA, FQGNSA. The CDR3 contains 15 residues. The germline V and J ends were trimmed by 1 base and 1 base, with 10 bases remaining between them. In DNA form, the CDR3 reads TGTGCCAGCAGCTTAGGGGGAAATCCCCAAGAGACCCAGTACTTC. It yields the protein CASSLGGNPQETQYF.